The next 18 T cell receptor beta chains were all read from a single sample in a study of shared clonotypes between healthy human individuals. Sequenced by immunoSEQ multiplex PCR; TCRdb stores in-frame clones only, minus some. The table has about 1 million clones, about three quarters seen once; the top ten hold about 1.4%. The specimen was memory CD4+ T cells sorted from blood. Indicated subset: CD45RA-negative fraction. These receptors came from a young man in good health.

The chain couples TRBV4-3 to TRBJ2-7, with D perhaps TRBD2 (5 bases). The germline V and J ends were trimmed by 1 base and 5 bases, with 15 bases remaining between them. The CDR3 spans 15 residues. Per germline, CDR1 LGHNA and CDR2 YSLEER. The CDR3: CASSQVPDGKDEQYF. The DNA for the CDR3 is TGCGCCAGCAGCCAAGTCCCCGACGGGAAGGACGAGCAGTACTTC.

The chain employs TRBV7-2 and TRBJ1-5, with TRBD1 identical over 11 bases. The V gene end was trimmed by 5 bases and the J gene end by 5 bases; junction bases not matched to a gene: 2. CDR1 is SGHTA and CDR2 is FQGNSA in the germline V gene. This CDR3 comprises 14 residues. The CDR3 region has the DNA TGTGCCAGCAGCATGGGACAGGGGGATCAGCCCCAGCATTTT. Amino acids: CASSMGQGDQPQHF.

The chain joins TRBV2 to TRBJ2-3, with D possibly matching TRBD2 (6 bases). This CDR3 comprises 19 residues. CDR1 and CDR2 from the germline V gene are SNHLY and FYNNEI. V was trimmed by 1 base and J by 0 bases, leaving 20 bases between them. The CDR3 region has the DNA TGTGCCAGCAGTGAAGGGCCCTCCGTTAGCGGAAAAAGCACAGATACGCAGTATTTT. This gives the protein CASSEGPSVSGKSTDTQYF.

This chain connects TRBV7-2 to TRBJ1-2; TRBD1 might be the D (6 bases). This CDR3 has 17 residues. Germline CDR1 is SGHTA and CDR2 is FQGNSA. Trimming cost V 2 bases and J 4 bases, with 20 bases left between them. DNA for the CDR3: TGTGCCAGCAGCTTAAACAGGGACCTTAACATCCCCTATGGCTACACCTTC. Protein: CASSLNRDLNIPYGYTF.

The genes are TRBV11-1 and TRBJ2-1; 8 bases are shared with TRBD2. V dropped 5 bases and J dropped 8; count of bases not matched to a gene: 11. This CDR3 is built from 15 residues. Germline V gives CDR1 SGHAT, CDR2 FQDESV (reference sequence). The CDR3 loop reads CASSVGLAASDEQFF. DNA of the CDR3: TGTGCCAGCAGCGTAGGACTAGCTGCCTCCGATGAGCAGTTCTTC.

As regards this clone: This may be a read error, as it is one base from a much larger clone. V and J are TRBV5-1 and TRBJ2-3; D gene uncertain. Per germline, CDR1 SGHRS and CDR2 YFSETQ. V was trimmed by 0 bases and J by 5 bases, leaving 4 bases between them. The CDR3 extends over 12 amino acids. CDR3 sequence reads: CASSLVRDTQYF. The CDR3 DNA reads TGCGCCAGCAGCTTGGTCAGAGATACGCAGTATTTT. Variable domain in full (rest from reference TRBV5-1 and TRBJ2-3): KAGVTQTPRYLIKTRGQQVTLSCSPISGHRSVSWYQQTPGQGLQFLFEYFSETQRNKGNFPGRFSGRQFSNSRSEMNVSTLELGDSALYLCASSLVRDTQYFGPGTRLTVL.

The chain combines TRBV6-5 with TRBJ1-2, with TRBD1 as a possible D gene (6 bases). V dropped 6 bases and J dropped 10 bases, with 12 bases sitting between them. This CDR3 has 11 residues. From germline, CDR1 is MNHEY and CDR2 SVGAGI. The CDR3 is CASRTGTHYTF. CDR3 sequence (DNA): TGTGCCAGCAGGACCGGGACACACTACACCTTC.

As for this clone: A much larger clone lies a single base off, so this may be a read error. The same CDR3 also results from other DNA sequences found in this sample. V usage is TRBV19 and J usage is TRBJ2-3; 8 bases agree with TRBD1. Germline CDR1 is LNHDA and CDR2 is SQIVND (reference sequence). The CDR3 covers 12 residues. After removal of 6 bases from V and 4 bases from J, the junction contained 0 bases not matched to a gene. The CDR3 spells CASRTGADTQYF. In nucleotides, the CDR3 is TGTGCCAGTAGGACAGGGGCAGATACGCAGTATTTT.

In its sample, this clone was seen a few times. In the same sample, other DNA sequences code for this CDR3. V and J are TRBV30 and TRBJ1-1; the D is unclear. The V end lost 3 bases, the J end lost 0 bases, and 8 bases lay between the germline ends. The CDR3 is made up of 13 amino acids. CDR1 GTSNPN and CDR2 SVGIG come from the germline V gene (reference sequence). The CDR3 DNA follows: TGTGCCTGGAGACGGACCCTGAACACTGAAGCTTTCTTT. This translates into CAWRRTLNTEAFF.

On this clone itself: One junction end does not reproduce the germline sequence, and a read error may be involved. The J gene is TRBJ2-3, the V gene TRBV5-1; 8 nucleotides align to TRBD1. Germline CDR1 is SGHRS and CDR2 is YFSETQ. The CDR3 spans 10 residues. CDR3 bases: TGCGCCAGCAGCCCCGGACAGGGCACTTTT. Translating gives CASSPGQGTF.

The chain carries TRBV6-1 and TRBJ2-3; no reliable D call. Per germline, CDR1 MNHNS and CDR2 SASEGT. V was pared by 6 bases and J by 5 bases, with 6 bases between. The CDR3 spans 11 residues. This chain's CDR3 is CASRRLDTQYF. The CDR3 nucleotides read TGTGCCAGCAGAAGACTAGATACGCAGTATTTT.

V is TRBV6-6 and J is TRBJ2-2; D not resolved. The V gene lost 7 bases and the J gene lost 0 bases, with 15 bases spanning the gap. CDR3 length: 16 residues. The V gene's germline CDR1 is MNHNY and CDR2 SVGAGI (reference sequence). The CDR3 region is CASIQLDSPNTGELFF. CDR3 bases: TGTGCCAGCATTCAACTTGATTCCCCGAACACCGGGGAGCTGTTTTTT.

This clone has only a few counts. The chain joins TRBV19 to TRBJ2-6; D perhaps matches TRBD2 (6 bases). Trimming left V 1 base short and J 3 bases short, with 22 bases between. The germline CDR1 and CDR2 sequences are LNHDA and SQIVND (reference sequence). The CDR3 runs to 20 residues. The CDR3 here is CASSIVGGRSLFFGANVLTF. CDR3 nucleotide sequence: TGTGCCAGTAGTATAGTAGGAGGGCGTTCTCTATTTTTTGGGGCCAACGTCCTGACTTTC. Using reference TRBV19 and TRBJ2-6 for the parts outside the CDR3, the full variable domain is DGGITQSPKYLFRKEGQNVTLSCEQNLNHDAMYWYRQDPGQGLRLIYYSQIVNDFQKGDIAEGYSVSREKKESFPLTVTSAQKNPTAFYLCASSIVGGRSLFFGANVLTFGAGSRLTVL.

V usage is TRBV23-1 and J usage is TRBJ1-6, with D perhaps TRBD1 (5 bases). TRBV23-1 belongs to the ORF category, with a function that is uncertain. The ends were cut back, 6 bases at V and 10 bases at J, with 19 bases in the middle. The CDR3 length is 15 residues. The chain's CDR3 is CASRVRGGERSPLHF. The CDR3 DNA is TGCGCCAGCAGAGTCCGGGGGGGGGAAAGGTCACCCCTCCACTTT.

This chain uses TRBV23-1 with TRBJ1-2; D is possibly TRBD1 (5 bases). TRBV23-1 is known as an ORF, though its function is uncertain. Trimming pared 0 bases from V and 4 bases from J, leaving 12 bases between. The CDR3 spans 15 residues. The DNA for the CDR3 is TGCGCCAGCAGTCAATCCAAGACAGACTCCTATGGCTACACCTTC. It encodes CASSQSKTDSYGYTF.

This clone was observed many times. Other DNA sequences of this sample code for an identical CDR3. The chain uses TRBV10-1 and TRBJ1-2; 9 bases line up with TRBD1. Trimming took 6 bases from V and 7 from J; bases not matched to a gene: 6. Germline lookup yields CDR1 WNHNN and CDR2 SYGVQD (reference sequence). The CDR3 is 13 residues long. Here the CDR3 reads CASSADRGSGYTF. For the CDR3, the DNA is TGCGCCAGCAGCGCGGACAGGGGAAGTGGCTACACCTTC.

The genes are TRBV19 and TRBJ2-7, with a possible D match to TRBD2 (6 bases). The V gene's germline CDR1 is LNHDA and CDR2 SQIVND (reference sequence). Trimming took 5 bases from V and 7 from J, leaving 15 bases between them. The CDR3 has 13 amino acids. The CDR3 nucleotides read TGTGCCAGTAGTGTCACTCCGGCGGGGGAGCAGTACTTC. The encoded protein is CASSVTPAGEQYF. Drawing the rest from reference TRBV19 and TRBJ2-7, the complete variable domain is DGGITQSPKYLFRKEGQNVTLSCEQNLNHDAMYWYRQDPGQGLRLIYYSQIVNDFQKGDIAEGYSVSREKKESFPLTVTSAQKNPTAFYLCASSVTPAGEQYFGPGTRLTVT.

The chain has TRBV5-6 and TRBJ1-5, with D maybe TRBD1 (6 bases). V shed 1 base and J shed 0 bases, with 14 bases lying between them. CDR1 and CDR2 from the germline V gene are SGHDT and YYEEEE. The CDR3 extends over 17 amino acids. CDR3 in DNA: TGTGCCAGCAGCTTGTTCGGCAGGGGTTATAGCAATCAGCCCCAGCATTTT. Residues: CASSLFGRGYSNQPQHF. Drawing the rest from reference TRBV5-6 and TRBJ1-5, the complete variable domain is DAGVTQSPTHLIKTRGQQVTLRCSPKSGHDTVSWYQQALGQGPQFIFQYYEEEERQRGNFPDRFSGHQFPNYSSELNVNALLLGDSALYLCASSLFGRGYSNQPQHFGDGTRLSIL.